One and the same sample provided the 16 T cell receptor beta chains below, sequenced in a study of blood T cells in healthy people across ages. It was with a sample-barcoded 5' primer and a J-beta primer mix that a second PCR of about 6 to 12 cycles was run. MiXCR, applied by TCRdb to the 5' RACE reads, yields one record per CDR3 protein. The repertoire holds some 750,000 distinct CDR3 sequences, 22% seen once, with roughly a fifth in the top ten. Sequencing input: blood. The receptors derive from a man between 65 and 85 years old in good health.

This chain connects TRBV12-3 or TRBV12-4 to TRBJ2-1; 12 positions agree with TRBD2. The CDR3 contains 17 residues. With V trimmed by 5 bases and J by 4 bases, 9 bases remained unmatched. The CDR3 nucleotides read TGTGCCAGCAGTAAAGCGTCTAGCGGGGGGGTTTACAATGAGCAGTTCTTC. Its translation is CASSKASSGGVYNEQFF.

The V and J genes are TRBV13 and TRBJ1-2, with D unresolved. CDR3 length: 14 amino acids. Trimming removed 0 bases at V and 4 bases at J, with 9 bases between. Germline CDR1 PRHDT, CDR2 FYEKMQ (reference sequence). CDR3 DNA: TGTGCCAGCAGCTTAGGGAGTACGGCCTATGGCTACACCTTC. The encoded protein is CASSLGSTAYGYTF.

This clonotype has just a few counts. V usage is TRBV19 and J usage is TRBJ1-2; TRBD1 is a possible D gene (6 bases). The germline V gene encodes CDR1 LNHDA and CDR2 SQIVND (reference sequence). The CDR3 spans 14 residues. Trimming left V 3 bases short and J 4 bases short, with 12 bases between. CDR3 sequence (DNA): TGTGCCAGTAGTATTACAGGGCATGGCTATGGCTACACCTTC. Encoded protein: CASSITGHGYGYTF. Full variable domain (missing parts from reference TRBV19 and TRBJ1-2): DGGITQSPKYLFRKEGQNVTLSCEQNLNHDAMYWYRQDPGQGLRLIYYSQIVNDFQKGDIAEGYSVSREKKESFPLTVTSAQKNPTAFYLCASSITGHGYGYTFGSGTRLTVV.

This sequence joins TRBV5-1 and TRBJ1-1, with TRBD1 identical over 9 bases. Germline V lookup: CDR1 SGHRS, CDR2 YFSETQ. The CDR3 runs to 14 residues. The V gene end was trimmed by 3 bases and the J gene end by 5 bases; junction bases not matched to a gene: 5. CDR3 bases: TGCGCCAGCAGCTGGGACAGGGCGAGAACTGAAGCTTTCTTT. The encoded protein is CASSWDRARTEAFF.

CDR3 DNA: TGTGCCAGCAGTTGGGACCGTGGCGACATTCAGTACTTC. Protein sequence: CASSWDRGDIQYF. This chain joins TRBV7-2 and TRBJ2-4, with D perhaps assigned TRBD1 or TRBD2 (5 bases each). The V end was cut by 6 bases, the J end by 8 bases, with 14 bases between. Germline CDR1 SGHTA, CDR2 FQGNSA. The CDR3 contains 13 residues. The full variable domain, with the rest looked up from reference TRBV7-2 and TRBJ2-4, is GAGVSQSPSNKVTEKGKDVELRCDPISGHTALYWYRQSLGQGLEFLIYFQGNSAPDKSGLPSDRFSAERTGGSVSTLTIQRTQQEDSAVYLCASSWDRGDIQYFGAGTRLSVL.

CDR3 loop: CAAGPTGWETQYF. The CDR3, as DNA: TGTGCCGCCGGGCCGACAGGGTGGGAGACCCAGTACTTC. The chain uses TRBV7-8 and TRBJ2-5, with 7 bases matching TRBD1. This CDR3 has 13 amino acids. V lost 11 bases, J lost 5 bases, and 11 bases stayed unmatched. Germline CDR1 SGHVS, CDR2 FQNEAQ.

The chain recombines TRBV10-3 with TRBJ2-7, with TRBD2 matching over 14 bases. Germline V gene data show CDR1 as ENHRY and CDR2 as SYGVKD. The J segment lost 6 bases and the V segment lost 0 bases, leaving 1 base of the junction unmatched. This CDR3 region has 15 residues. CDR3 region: CAISESGLAGGEQYF. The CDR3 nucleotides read TGTGCCATCAGTGAGTCAGGACTAGCGGGGGGCGAGCAGTACTTC.

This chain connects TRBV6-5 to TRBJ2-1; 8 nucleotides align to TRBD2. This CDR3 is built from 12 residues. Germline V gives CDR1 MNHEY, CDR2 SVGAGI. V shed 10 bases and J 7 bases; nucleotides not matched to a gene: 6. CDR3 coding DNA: TGTGCCACCGTAGCGGGACTTAATGAGCAGTTCTTC. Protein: CATVAGLNEQFF.

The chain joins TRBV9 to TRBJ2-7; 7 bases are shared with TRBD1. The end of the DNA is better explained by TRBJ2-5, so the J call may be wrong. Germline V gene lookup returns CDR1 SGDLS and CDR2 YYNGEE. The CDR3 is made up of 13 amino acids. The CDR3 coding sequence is TGTGCCAGCAGCGAGGGGACAGCCGGGACCCAGTACTTC. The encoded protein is CASSEGTAGTQYF.

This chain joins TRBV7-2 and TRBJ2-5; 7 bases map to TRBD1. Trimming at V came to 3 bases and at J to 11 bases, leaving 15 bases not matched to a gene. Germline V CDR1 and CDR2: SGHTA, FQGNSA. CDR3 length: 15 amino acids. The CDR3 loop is CASSLPGQGENEQYF. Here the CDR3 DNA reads TGTGCCAGCAGCTTGCCTGGGCAGGGGGAAAATGAGCAGTACTTC.

CDR3 in DNA: TGTGCCAACAAGACAGTTACCTACAATGAGCAGTTCTTC. This translates into CANKTVTYNEQFF. V gene TRBV9 combines with J gene TRBJ2-1, with a weak D call TRBD1 (5 bases). There are 13 residues in the CDR3. Germline CDR1 is SGDLS and CDR2 is YYNGEE. Between the trimmed V and J ends, which lost 9 bases and 2 bases, there was a span of 12 bases.

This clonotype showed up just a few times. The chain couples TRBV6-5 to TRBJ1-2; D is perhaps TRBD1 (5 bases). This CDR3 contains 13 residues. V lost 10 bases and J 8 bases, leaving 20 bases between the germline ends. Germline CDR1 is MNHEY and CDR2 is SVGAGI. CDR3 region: CATLRGREGGYTF. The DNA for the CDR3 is TGTGCCACCCTAAGGGGTAGAGAGGGCGGCTACACCTTC.

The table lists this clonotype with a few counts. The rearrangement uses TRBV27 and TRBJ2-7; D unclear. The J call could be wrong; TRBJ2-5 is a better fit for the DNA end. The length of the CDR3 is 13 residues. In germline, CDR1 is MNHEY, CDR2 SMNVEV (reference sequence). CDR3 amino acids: CASSPSVGETQYF. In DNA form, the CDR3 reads TGTGCCAGCAGTCCTTCGGTTGGAGAGACCCAGTACTTC.

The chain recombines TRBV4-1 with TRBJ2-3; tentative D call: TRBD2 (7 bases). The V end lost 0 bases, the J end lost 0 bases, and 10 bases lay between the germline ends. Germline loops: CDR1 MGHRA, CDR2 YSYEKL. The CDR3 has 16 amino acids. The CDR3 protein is CASSQEGGASTDTQYF. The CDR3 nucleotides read TGCGCCAGCAGCCAAGAGGGGGGGGCTAGCACAGATACGCAGTATTTT.

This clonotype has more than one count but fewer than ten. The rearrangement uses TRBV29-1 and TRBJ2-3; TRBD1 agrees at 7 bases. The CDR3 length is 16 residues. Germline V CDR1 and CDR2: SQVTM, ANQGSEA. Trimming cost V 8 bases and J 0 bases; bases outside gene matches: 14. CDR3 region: CSIHVTQGVSTDTQYF. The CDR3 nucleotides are TGCAGCATCCACGTGACCCAGGGGGTTAGCACAGATACGCAGTATTTT.

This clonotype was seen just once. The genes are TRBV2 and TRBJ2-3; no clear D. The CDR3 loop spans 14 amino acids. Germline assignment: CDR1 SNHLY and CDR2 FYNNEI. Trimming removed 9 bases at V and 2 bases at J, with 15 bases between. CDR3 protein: CASVPRRLTDTQYF. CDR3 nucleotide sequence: TGTGCCAGTGTCCCCAGGAGACTCACAGATACGCAGTATTTT.